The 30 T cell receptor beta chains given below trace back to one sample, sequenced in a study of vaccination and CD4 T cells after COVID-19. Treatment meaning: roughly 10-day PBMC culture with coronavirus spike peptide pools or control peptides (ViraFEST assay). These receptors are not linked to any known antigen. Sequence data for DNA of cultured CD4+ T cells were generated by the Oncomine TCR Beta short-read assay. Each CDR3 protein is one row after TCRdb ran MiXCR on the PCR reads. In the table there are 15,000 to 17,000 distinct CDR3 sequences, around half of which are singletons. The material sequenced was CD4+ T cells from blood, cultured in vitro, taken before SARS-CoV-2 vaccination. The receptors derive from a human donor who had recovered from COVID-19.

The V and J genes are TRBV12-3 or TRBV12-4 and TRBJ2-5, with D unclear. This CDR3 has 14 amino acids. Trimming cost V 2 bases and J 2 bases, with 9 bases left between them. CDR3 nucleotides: TGTGCCAGCAGTTTAAGGCCTAAACAAGAGACCCAGTACTTC. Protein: CASSLRPKQETQYF.

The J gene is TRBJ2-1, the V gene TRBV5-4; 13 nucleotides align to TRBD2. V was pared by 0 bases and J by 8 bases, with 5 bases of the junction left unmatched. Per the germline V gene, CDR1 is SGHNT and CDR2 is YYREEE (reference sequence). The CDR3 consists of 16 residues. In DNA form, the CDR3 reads TGTGCCAGCAGCTTGGGAGGGACTAGCGGGACCTATGAGCAGTTCTTC. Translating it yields CASSLGGTSGTYEQFF. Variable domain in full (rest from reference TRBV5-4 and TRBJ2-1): ETGVTQSPTHLIKTRGQQVTLRCSSQSGHNTVSWYQQALGQGPQFIFQYYREEENGRGNFPPRFSGLQFPNYSSELNVNALELDDSALYLCASSLGGTSGTYEQFFGPGTRLTVL.

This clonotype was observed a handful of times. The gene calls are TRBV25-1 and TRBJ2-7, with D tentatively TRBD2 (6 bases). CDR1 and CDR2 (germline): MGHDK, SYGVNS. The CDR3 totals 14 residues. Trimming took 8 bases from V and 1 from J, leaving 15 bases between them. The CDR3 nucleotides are TGTGCCAGCCAAACCGGACTACCTTCCTACGAGCAGTACTTC. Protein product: CASQTGLPSYEQYF.

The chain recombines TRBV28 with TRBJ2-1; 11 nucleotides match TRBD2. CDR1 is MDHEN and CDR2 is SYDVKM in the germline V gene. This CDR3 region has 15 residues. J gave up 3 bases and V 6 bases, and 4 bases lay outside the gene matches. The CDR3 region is CASRDSGGVYNEQFF. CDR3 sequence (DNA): TGTGCCAGCAGAGATAGCGGGGGGGTCTACAATGAGCAGTTCTTC.

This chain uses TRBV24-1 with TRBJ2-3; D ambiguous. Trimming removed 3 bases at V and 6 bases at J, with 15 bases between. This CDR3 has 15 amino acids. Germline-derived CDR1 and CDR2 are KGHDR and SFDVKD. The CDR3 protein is CATSDRAPRPDTQYF. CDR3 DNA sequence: TGTGCCACCAGTGATAGGGCCCCCCGCCCGGATACGCAGTATTTT.

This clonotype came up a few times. CDR3 loop: CASSLDTVSPLHF. The CDR3 DNA is TGTGCCAGCAGCTTAGATACGGTTTCACCCCTCCACTTT. The chain joins TRBV7-6 to TRBJ1-6, with D uncertain. Per germline, CDR1 SGHVS and CDR2 FNYEAQ. CDR3 length: 13 amino acids. Trimming left V 1 base short and J 9 bases short, with 7 bases between.

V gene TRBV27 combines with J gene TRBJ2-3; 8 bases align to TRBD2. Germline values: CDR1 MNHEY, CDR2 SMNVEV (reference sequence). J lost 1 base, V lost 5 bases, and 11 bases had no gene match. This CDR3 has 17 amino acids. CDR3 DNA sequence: TGTGCCAGCAGTCCGATTAGCGGGATAGGTGGCACAGATACGCAGTATTTT. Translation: CASSPISGIGGTDTQYF.

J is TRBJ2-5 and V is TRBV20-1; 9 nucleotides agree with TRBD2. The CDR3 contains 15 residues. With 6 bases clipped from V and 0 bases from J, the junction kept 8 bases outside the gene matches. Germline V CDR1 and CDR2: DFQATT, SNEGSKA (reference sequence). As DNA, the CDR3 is TGCAGTGCAACGTCCCAGCGGGAGGACCAAGAGACCCAGTACTTC. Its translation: CSATSQREDQETQYF.

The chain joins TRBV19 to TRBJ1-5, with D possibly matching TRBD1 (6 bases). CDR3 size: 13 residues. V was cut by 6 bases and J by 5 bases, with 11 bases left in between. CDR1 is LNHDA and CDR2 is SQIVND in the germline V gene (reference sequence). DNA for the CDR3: TGTGCCAGTAGCGGACAGTGGGATCAGCCCCAGCATTTT. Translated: CASSGQWDQPQHF.

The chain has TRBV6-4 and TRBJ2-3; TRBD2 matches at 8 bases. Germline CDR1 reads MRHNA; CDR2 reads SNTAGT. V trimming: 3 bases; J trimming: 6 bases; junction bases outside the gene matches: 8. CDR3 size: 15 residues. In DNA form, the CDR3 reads TGTGCCAGCAGTGAGGGGCGGGAGGTGACGGATACGCAGTATTTT. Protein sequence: CASSEGREVTDTQYF.

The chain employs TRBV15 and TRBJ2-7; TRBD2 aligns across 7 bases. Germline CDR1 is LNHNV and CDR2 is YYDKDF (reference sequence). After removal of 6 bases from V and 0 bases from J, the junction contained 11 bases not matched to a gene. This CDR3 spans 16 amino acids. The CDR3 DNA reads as TGTGCCACCAGGGATGGGGGGGTCGGGCTCTCCTACGAGCAGTACTTC. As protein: CATRDGGVGLSYEQYF.

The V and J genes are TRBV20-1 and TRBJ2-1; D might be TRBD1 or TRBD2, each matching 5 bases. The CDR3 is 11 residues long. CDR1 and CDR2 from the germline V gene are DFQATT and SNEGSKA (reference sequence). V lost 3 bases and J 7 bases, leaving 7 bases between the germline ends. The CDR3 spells CSARRGNEQFF. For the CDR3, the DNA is TGCAGTGCTAGGAGGGGAAATGAGCAGTTCTTC.

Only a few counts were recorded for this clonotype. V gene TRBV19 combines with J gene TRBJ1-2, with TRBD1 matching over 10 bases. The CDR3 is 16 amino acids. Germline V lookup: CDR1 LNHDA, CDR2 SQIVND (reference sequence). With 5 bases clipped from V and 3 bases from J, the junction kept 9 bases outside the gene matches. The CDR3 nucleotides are TGTGCCAGTAGTGGGACAGGGGACTTTTCCCACTATGGCTACACCTTC. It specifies CASSGTGDFSHYGYTF.

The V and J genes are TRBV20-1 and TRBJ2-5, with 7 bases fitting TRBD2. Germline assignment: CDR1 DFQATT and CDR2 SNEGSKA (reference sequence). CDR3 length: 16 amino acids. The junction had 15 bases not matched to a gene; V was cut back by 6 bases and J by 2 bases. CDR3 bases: TGCAGTGCCCTCCTCCGGGCTAGCGGAAATCAAGAGACCCAGTACTTC. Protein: CSALLRASGNQETQYF.

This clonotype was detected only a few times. CDR3 nucleotide sequence: TGTGCCAGCAGCCCGGACACGAACACTGAAGCTTTCTTT. It translates to CASSPDTNTEAFF. The chain combines TRBV7-3 with TRBJ1-1, with D perhaps TRBD1 (5 bases). Trimming removed 5 bases at V and 1 base at J, with 8 bases between. The CDR3 contains 13 residues. Germline assignment: CDR1 SGHTA and CDR2 FQGTGA.

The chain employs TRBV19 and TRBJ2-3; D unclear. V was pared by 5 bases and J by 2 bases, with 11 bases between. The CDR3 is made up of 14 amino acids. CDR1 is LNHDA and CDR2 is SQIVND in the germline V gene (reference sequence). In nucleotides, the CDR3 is TGTGCCAGTAGTCAAACAGAGTTCACAGATACGCAGTATTTT. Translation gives CASSQTEFTDTQYF.

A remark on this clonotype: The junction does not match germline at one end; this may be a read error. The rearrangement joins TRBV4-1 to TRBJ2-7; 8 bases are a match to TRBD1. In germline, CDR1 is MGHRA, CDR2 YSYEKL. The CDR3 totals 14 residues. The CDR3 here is CASRQADRVSEQYF. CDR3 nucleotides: TGCGCCAGCAGACAAGCGGACAGGGTGAGCGAGCAGTACTTC.

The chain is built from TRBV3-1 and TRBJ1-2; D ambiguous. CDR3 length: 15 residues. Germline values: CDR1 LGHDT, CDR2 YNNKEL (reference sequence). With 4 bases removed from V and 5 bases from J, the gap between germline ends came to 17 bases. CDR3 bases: TGTGCCAGCAGCCCCTGGGCCCGCTCGTCTTATGGCTACACCTTC. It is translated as CASSPWARSSYGYTF. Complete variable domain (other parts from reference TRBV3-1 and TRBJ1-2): DTAVSQTPKYLVTQMGNDKSIKCEQNLGHDTMYWYKQDSKKFLKIMFSYNNKELIINETVPNRFSPKSPDKAHLNLHINSLELGDSAVYFCASSPWARSSYGYTFGSGTRLTVV.

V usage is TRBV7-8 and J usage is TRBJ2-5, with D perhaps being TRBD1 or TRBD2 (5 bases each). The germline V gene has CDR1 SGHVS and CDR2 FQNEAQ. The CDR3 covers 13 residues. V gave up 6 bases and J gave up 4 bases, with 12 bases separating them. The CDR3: CASRGRGGETQYF. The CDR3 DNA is TGTGCCAGCAGAGGACGTGGGGGAGAGACCCAGTACTTC.

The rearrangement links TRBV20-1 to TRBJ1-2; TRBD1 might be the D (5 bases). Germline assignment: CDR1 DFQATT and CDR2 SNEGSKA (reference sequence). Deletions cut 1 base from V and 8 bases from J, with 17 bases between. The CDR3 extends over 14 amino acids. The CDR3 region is CSARGTTGTLGYTF. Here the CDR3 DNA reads TGCAGTGCTAGAGGTACAACCGGGACTCTGGGCTACACCTTC.

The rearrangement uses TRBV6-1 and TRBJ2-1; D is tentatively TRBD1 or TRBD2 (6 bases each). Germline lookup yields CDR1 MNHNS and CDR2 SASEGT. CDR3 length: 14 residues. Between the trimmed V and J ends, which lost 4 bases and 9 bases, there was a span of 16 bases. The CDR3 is CASSVSDGGSEQFF. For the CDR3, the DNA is TGTGCCAGCAGTGTAAGCGACGGGGGCAGTGAGCAGTTCTTC.

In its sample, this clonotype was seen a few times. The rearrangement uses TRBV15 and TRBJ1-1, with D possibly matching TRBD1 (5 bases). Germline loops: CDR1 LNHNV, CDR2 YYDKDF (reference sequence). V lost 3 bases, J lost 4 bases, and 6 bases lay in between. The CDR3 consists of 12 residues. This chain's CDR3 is CATSRRGTEAFF. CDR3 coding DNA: TGTGCCACCAGCAGGAGGGGCACTGAAGCTTTCTTT.

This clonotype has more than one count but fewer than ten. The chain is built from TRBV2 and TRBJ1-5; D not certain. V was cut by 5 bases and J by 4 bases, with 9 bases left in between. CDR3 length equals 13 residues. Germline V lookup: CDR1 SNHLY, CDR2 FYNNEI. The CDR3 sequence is CASSYQQNQPQHF. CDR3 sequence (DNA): TGTGCCAGCAGTTACCAGCAAAATCAGCCCCAGCATTTT.

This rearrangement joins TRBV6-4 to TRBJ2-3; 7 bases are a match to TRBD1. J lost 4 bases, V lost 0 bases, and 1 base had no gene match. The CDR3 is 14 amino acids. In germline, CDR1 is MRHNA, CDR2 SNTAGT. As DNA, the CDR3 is TGTGCCAGCAGTGACTCAGGGGGCGCAGATACGCAGTATTTT. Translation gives CASSDSGGADTQYF.

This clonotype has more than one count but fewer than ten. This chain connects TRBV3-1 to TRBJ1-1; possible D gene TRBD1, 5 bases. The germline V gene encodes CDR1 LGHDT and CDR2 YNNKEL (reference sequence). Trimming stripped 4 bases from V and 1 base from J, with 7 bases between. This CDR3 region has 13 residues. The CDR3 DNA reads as TGTGCCAGCAGCCGGGGCCAGAACACTGAAGCTTTCTTT. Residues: CASSRGQNTEAFF.

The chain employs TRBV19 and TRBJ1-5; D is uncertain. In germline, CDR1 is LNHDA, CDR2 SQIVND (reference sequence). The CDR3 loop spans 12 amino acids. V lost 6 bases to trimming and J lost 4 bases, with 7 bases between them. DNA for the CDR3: TGTGCCAGTAGAGACATTAATCAGCCCCAGCATTTT. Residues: CASRDINQPQHF.

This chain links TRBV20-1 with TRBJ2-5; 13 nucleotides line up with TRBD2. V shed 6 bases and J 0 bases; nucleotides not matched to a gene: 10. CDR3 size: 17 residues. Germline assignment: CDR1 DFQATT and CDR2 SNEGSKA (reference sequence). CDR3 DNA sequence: TGCAGTGCGAAACTAGCGGGAGGGCCTGGTAACCAAGAGACCCAGTACTTC. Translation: CSAKLAGGPGNQETQYF.

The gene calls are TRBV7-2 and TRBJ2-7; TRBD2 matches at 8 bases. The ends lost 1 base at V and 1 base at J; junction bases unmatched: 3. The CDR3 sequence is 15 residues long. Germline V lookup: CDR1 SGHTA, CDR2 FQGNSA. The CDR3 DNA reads TGTGCCAGCAGCTTAGGATTAGCGGGGTCCTACGAGCAGTACTTC. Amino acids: CASSLGLAGSYEQYF.

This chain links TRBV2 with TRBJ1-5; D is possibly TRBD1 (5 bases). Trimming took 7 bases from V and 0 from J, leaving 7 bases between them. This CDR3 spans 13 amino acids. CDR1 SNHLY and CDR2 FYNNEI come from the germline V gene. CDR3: CASNGGSNQPQHF. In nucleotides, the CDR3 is TGTGCCAGCAATGGGGGTAGCAATCAGCCCCAGCATTTT.

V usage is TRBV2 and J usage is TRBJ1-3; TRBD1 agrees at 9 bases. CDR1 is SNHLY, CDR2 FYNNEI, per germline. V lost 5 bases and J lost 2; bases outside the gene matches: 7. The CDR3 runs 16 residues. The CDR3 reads CASSLTGGEAGNTIYF. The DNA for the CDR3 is TGTGCCAGCAGTCTTACAGGGGGCGAGGCTGGAAACACCATATATTTT.